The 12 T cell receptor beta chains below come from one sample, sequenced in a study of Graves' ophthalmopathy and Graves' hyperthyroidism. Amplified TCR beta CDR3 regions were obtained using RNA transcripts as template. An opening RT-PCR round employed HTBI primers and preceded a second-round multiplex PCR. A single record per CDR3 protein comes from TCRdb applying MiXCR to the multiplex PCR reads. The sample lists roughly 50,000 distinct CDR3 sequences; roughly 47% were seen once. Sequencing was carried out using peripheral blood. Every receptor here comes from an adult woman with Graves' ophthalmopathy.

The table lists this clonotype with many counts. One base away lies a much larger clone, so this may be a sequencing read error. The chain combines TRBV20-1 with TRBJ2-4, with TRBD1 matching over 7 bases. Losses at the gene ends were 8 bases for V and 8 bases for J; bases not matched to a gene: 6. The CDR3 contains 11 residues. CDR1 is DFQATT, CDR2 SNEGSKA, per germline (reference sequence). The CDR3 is CSTYRGDIQYF. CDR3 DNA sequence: TGCAGTACTTACAGGGGAGACATTCAGTACTTC.

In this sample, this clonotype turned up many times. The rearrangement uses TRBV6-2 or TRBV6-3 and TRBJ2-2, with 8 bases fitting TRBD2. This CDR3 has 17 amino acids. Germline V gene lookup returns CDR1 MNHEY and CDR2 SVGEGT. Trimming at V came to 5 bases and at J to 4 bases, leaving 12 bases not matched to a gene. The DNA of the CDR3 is TGTGCCAGCAGTACCGCGGAGCGGGAGCAGGGCACCGGGGAGCTGTTTTTT. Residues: CASSTAEREQGTGELFF.

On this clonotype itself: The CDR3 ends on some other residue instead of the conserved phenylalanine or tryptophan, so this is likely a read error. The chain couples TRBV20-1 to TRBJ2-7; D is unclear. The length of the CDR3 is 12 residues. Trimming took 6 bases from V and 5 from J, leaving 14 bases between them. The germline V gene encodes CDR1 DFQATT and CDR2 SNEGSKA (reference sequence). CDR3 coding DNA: TGCAGTGCCACCCCCGGCCCCCACGAGCAGTACCTC. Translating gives CSATPGPHEQYL.

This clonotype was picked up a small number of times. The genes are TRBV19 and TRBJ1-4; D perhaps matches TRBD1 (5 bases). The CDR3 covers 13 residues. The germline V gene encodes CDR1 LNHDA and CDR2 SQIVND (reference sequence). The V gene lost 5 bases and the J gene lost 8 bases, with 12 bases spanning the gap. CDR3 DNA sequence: TGTGCCAGTAGTCGGCAGGGTGGGGAAAAACTGTTTTTT. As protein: CASSRQGGEKLFF.

The CDR3: CSGYMNTGELFF. The CDR3 DNA reads as TGCAGCGGCTACATGAACACCGGGGAGCTGTTTTTT. This chain uses TRBV29-1 with TRBJ2-2, with D hard to call. CDR1 is SQVTM and CDR2 is ANQGSEA in the germline V gene. The CDR3 is 12 residues long. Deletions cut 7 bases from V and 1 base from J, with 7 bases between.

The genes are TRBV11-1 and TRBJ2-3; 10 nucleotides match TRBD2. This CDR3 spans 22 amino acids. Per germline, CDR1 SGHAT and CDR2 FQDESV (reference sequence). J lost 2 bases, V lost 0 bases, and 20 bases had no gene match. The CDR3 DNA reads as TGTGCCAGCAGCTTAGCGGGGGACACAGGGGCTAGCGGGAGAACCCCCACAGATACGCAGTATTTT. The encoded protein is CASSLAGDTGASGRTPTDTQYF.

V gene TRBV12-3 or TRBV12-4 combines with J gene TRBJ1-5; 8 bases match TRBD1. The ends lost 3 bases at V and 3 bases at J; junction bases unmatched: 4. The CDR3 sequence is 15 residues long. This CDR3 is CASSFRTGLNQPQHF. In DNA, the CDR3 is TGTGCCAGCAGTTTTAGGACAGGGCTCAATCAGCCCCAGCATTTT.

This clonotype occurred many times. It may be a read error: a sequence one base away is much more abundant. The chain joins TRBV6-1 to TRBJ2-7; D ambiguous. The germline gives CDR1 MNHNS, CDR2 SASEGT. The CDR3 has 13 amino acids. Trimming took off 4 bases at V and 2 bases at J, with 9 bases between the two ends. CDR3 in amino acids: CASSGTPAYEQYF. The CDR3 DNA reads TGTGCCAGCAGTGGTACTCCGGCCTACGAGCAGTACTTC.

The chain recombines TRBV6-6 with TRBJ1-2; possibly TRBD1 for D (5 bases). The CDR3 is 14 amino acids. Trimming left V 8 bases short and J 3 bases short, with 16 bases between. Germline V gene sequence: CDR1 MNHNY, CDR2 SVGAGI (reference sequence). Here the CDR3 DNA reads TGTGCCAGCCTCGGCCGGGGACTCGACTATGGCTACACCTTC. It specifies CASLGRGLDYGYTF.

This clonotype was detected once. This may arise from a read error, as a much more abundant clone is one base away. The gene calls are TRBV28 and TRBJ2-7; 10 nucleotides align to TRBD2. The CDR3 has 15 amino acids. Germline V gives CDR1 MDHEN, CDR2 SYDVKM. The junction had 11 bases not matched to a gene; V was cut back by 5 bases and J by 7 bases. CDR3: CASSLGLADYNEQYF. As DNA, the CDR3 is TGTGCCAGCAGTCTCGGACTAGCGGACTACAATGAGCAGTACTTC.

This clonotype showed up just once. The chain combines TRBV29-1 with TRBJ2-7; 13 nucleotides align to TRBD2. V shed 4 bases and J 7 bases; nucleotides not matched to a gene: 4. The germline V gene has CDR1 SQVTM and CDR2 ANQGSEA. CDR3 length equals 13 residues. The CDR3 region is CSVGLAGGLEQYF. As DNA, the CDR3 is TGCAGCGTTGGACTAGCGGGAGGACTGGAGCAGTACTTC.

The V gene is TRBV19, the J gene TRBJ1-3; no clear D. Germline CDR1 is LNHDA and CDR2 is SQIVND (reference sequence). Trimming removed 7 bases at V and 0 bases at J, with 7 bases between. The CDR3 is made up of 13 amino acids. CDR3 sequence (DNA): TGTGCCAGTATAGGGAGCTCTGGAAACACCATATATTTT. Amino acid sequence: CASIGSSGNTIYF.